Following are 8 T cell receptor beta chains from one sample sequenced in a study of breast tumors, draining lymph nodes, adjacent tissues. A single record per CDR3 protein comes from TCRdb applying MiXCR to the multiplex PCR reads. The sample records about 110,000 distinct CDR3 sequences, about 31% being singletons. Samples came from axillary lymph nodes draining the breast cancer. Material for sequencing was axillary lymph node tissue. The receptor set was obtained from a female donor with breast cancer. Some clones in this sample may be carry-over from other donors' samples.

V is TRBV12-3 or TRBV12-4 and J is TRBJ1-1; D gene uncertain. The germline V and J ends were trimmed by 5 bases and 0 bases, with 22 bases remaining between them. The CDR3 is made up of 18 amino acids. CDR3 protein: CASSLFSGVAALNTEAFF. The CDR3 DNA is TGTGCCAGCAGTCTATTTAGTGGGGTGGCAGCCCTGAACACTGAAGCTTTCTTT.

The rearrangement uses TRBV27 and TRBJ1-1, with D possibly being TRBD1 (5 bases). The CDR3 contains 14 residues. Per germline, CDR1 MNHEY and CDR2 SMNVEV (reference sequence). Trimming took 2 bases from V and 3 from J, leaving 10 bases between them. CDR3 sequence reads: CASSLTTGYTEAFF. The CDR3 DNA follows: TGTGCCAGCAGTTTAACCACAGGTTACACTGAAGCTTTCTTT.

The rearrangement joins TRBV6-4 to TRBJ1-6; 11 nucleotides match TRBD1. The CDR3 sequence is 19 residues long. Germline V gene data show CDR1 as MRHNA and CDR2 as SNTAGT. V trimming: 2 bases; J trimming: 7 bases; junction bases outside the gene matches: 13. The CDR3 here is CASSDPGQGAHGGNSPLHF. CDR3 bases: TGTGCCAGCAGTGACCCTGGACAGGGGGCGCACGGGGGGAATTCACCCCTCCACTTT.

In this sample, this clonotype turned up many times. The J gene is TRBJ2-2, the V gene TRBV7-2; no reliable D call. The germline gives CDR1 SGHTA, CDR2 FQGNSA. Between the trimmed V and J ends, which lost 3 bases and 7 bases, there was a span of 9 bases. The CDR3 has 13 amino acids. CDR3 region: CASSFRVNGELFF. For the CDR3, the DNA is TGTGCCAGCAGCTTTAGGGTGAACGGGGAGCTGTTTTTT.

The sample holds many counts of this clonotype. V usage is TRBV11-2 and J usage is TRBJ2-5; D is perhaps TRBD1 (5 bases). The CDR3 extends over 15 amino acids. V was shortened by 5 bases and J by 3 bases, with 16 bases between the two germline ends. CDR1 and CDR2 (germline): SGHAT, FQNNGV. The CDR3 region has the DNA TGTGCCAGCAGCCTGGTGGCTGCAGGGAAAGAGACCCAGTACTTC. It translates to CASSLVAAGKETQYF.

For this clonotype: The junction and the germline gene differ at one end; a read error may be behind it. The CDR3 bases are TGCAGCGCTCTTGGACAGGGGACGTCTAGCACAGATATGCAGTATTTT. Protein product: CSALGQGTSSTDMQYF. The rearrangement joins TRBV29-1 to TRBJ2-3, with 9 bases that match TRBD1. From germline, CDR1 is SQVTM and CDR2 ANQGSEA. CDR3 length equals 16 residues.

In the case of this clonotype: At one boundary the junction diverges from the germline segment, which might be a read error. The chain uses TRBV7-8 and TRBJ1-2, with D unclear. Germline CDR1 reads SGHVS; CDR2 reads FQNEAQ. The CDR3 covers 17 residues. CDR3 DNA: TGTGCCAGCAGTTTGGGATCAATCCGGTCAACCCGCTATGACTACACCTTC. As protein: CASSLGSIRSTRYDYTF.

This clonotype was found many times. The chain couples TRBV19 to TRBJ1-5; perhaps TRBD1 as D (5 bases). Trimming took off 1 base at V and 4 bases at J, with 14 bases between the two ends. Looked up from germline, CDR1 is LNHDA and CDR2 is SQIVND (reference sequence). The CDR3 loop spans 16 amino acids. In nucleotides, the CDR3 is TGTGCCAGTAGTATAGTAGGGGCAGGGAGGAATCAGCCCCAGCATTTT. It codes for CASSIVGAGRNQPQHF.